One sample yielded the 32 T cell receptor beta chains listed below, sequenced in a study of regulatory T cells in long-lasting Graves disease. The time point: newly diagnosed GD, antithyroid drugs for less than 3 months. With RNA extracted from PBMCs as input, the TCR library was made. Construction of TCR beta libraries relied on iRepertoire HTBI primers and on Arm-PCR targeting CDR3 regions. In TCRdb, the multiplex PCR reads were re-called with MiXCR into one record per CDR3 protein. The sample carries 390,000 or so distinct CDR3 sequences, around 11% recorded once. These same data were also listed under a study on T cells in Graves' hyperthyroidism and ophthalmopathy.

Sequencing used peripheral blood mononuclear cells (PBMCs), obtained at new diagnosis, from a patient treated with antithyroid drugs. The receptors derive from a woman under 30 with Graves disease.

This clonotype was observed many times. The chain uses TRBV15 and TRBJ2-5; 11 bases map to TRBD1. V shed 0 bases and J 7 bases; nucleotides not matched to a gene: 1. The CDR3 totals 14 residues. Germline V gene sequence: CDR1 LNHNV, CDR2 YYDKDF (reference sequence). CDR3 in amino acids: CATSREGQGGTQYF. The CDR3, as DNA: TGTGCCACCAGCAGAGAGGGACAGGGGGGGACCCAGTACTTC.

V is TRBV18 and J is TRBJ2-5; no firm D call. Between the trimmed V and J ends, which lost 0 bases and 4 bases, there was a span of 9 bases. In germline, CDR1 is KGHSH, CDR2 LQKENI. CDR3 size: 14 residues. CDR3 protein: CASSPPRRIETQYF. CDR3 coding DNA: TGTGCCAGCTCACCACCGCGGCGGATAGAGACCCAGTACTTC. The full variable domain, with the rest looked up from reference TRBV18 and TRBJ2-5, is NAGVMQNPRHLVRRRGQEARLRCSPMKGHSHVYWYRQLPEEGLKFMVYLQKENIIDESGMPKERFSAEFPKEGPSILRIQQVVRGDSAAYFCASSPPRRIETQYFGPGTRLLVL.

In its sample, this clonotype was seen many times. The rearrangement links TRBV10-2 to TRBJ2-7; 7 bases match TRBD2. The CDR3 totals 14 residues. Germline V lookup: CDR1 WSHSY, CDR2 SAAADI. V lost 6 bases to trimming and J lost 2 bases; unmatched junction nucleotides: 7. The CDR3 nucleotides read TGCGCCAGCAGGAGGGAGGGGTTAGCCTACGAGCAGTACTTC. Its translation is CASRREGLAYEQYF.

This clonotype was counted ten times or more. This rearrangement joins TRBV28 to TRBJ2-2; 8 bases match TRBD1. Per germline, CDR1 MDHEN and CDR2 SYDVKM. The CDR3 has 14 residues. The J segment lost 4 bases and the V segment lost 3 bases, leaving 1 base of the junction unmatched. CDR3 loop: CASSLGQVTGELFF. CDR3 DNA: TGTGCCAGCAGTTTGGGACAGGTCACCGGGGAGCTGTTTTTT.

This chain links TRBV7-2 with TRBJ2-7; 15 bases align to TRBD2. Germline loops: CDR1 SGHTA, CDR2 FQGNSA. Germline trimming cut 1 base from V and 3 bases from J; bases unmatched to any gene: 13. The length of the CDR3 is 20 residues. CDR3 region: CASSLVGYGTSGRFYYEQYF. In nucleotides, the CDR3 is TGTGCCAGCAGCTTAGTTGGCTACGGGACTAGCGGGAGGTTTTACTACGAGCAGTACTTC.

This clonotype was detected ten times or more. The chain carries TRBV6-9 and TRBJ2-1, with D perhaps matching TRBD1 or TRBD2 (6 bases each). V dropped 4 bases and J dropped 1 base, with 14 bases sitting between them. There are 16 residues in the CDR3. CDR1 and CDR2 from the germline V gene are MNHGY and SVAAGI. The CDR3 region is CASSSAQGGSYNEQFF. The CDR3 DNA reads TGTGCCAGCAGTTCCGCACAGGGAGGTTCCTACAATGAGCAGTTCTTC.

V and J are TRBV14 and TRBJ2-1; 14 bases agree with TRBD2. The CDR3 length is 18 residues. CDR1 is SGHDN, CDR2 FVKESK, per germline. V trimming: 5 bases; J trimming: 0 bases; junction bases outside the gene matches: 6. CDR3 nucleotide sequence: TGTGCCAGCAGCACGGGACTAGCGGGGGTTTCCTCCTACAATGAGCAGTTCTTC. Translated: CASSTGLAGVSSYNEQFF.

This clonotype was found a few times. The chain couples TRBV7-9 to TRBJ2-5, with TRBD2 as a possible D gene (6 bases). CDR1 SEHNR and CDR2 FQNEAQ come from the germline V gene (reference sequence). The V end lost 5 bases, the J end lost 3 bases, and 16 bases lay between the germline ends. This CDR3 is 15 amino acids long. The CDR3 DNA reads TGTGCCAGCAGCCCCTCTAGGCTAGCGAAAGAGACCCAGTACTTC. Protein: CASSPSRLAKETQYF.

Note on this clonotype: Just one base apart from a much larger clone, this may be a read error. The chain is built from TRBV7-8 and TRBJ1-5; D gene ambiguous. CDR1 is SGHVS and CDR2 is FQNEAQ in the germline V gene. The CDR3 has 17 residues. This chain's CDR3 is CASSPSYNRIPNQTQHF. CDR3 bases: TGTGCCAGCAGCCCTAGTTATAACAGAATTCCTAATCAGACCCAGCATTTT.

At least ten counts were recorded for this clonotype. The chain employs TRBV20-1 and TRBJ2-5, with TRBD1 matching over 7 bases. The length of the CDR3 is 14 residues. J gave up 6 bases and V 0 bases, and 7 bases lay outside the gene matches. Per germline, CDR1 DFQATT and CDR2 SNEGSKA (reference sequence). The chain's CDR3 is CSARDRGGRKTQYF. The CDR3 DNA follows: TGCAGTGCTAGAGATCGAGGGGGCCGAAAGACCCAGTACTTC.

This clonotype was detected a few times. The rearrangement links TRBV4-3 to TRBJ1-1; D is unresolved. The CDR3 runs to 17 residues. V lost 2 bases to trimming and J lost 0 bases, with 16 bases between them. Germline V CDR1 and CDR2: LGHNA, YSLEER. The CDR3 is CASSQQAYTPMNTEAFF. CDR3 DNA: TGCGCCAGCAGCCAACAAGCCTACACGCCCATGAACACTGAAGCTTTCTTT.

In this sample, this clonotype turned up a few times. The chain joins TRBV4-3 to TRBJ2-2, with D unclear. CDR3 length: 14 amino acids. Trimming stripped 3 bases from V and 1 base from J, with 6 bases between. From germline, CDR1 is LGHNA and CDR2 YSLEER. DNA of the CDR3: TGCGCCAGCAGCCAGAACCAGAACACCGGGGAGCTGTTTTTT. Protein sequence: CASSQNQNTGELFF.

At least ten counts were recorded for this clonotype. The chain recombines TRBV7-2 with TRBJ2-7; D is unclear. This CDR3 region has 11 residues. Trimming took off 1 base at V and 5 bases at J, with 3 bases between the two ends. Looked up from germline, CDR1 is SGHTA and CDR2 is FQGNSA. The CDR3 is CASSLVNEQYF. Here the CDR3 DNA reads TGTGCCAGCAGCTTAGTTAACGAGCAGTACTTC.

This clonotype came up many times. The rearrangement uses TRBV7-9 and TRBJ1-3, with unresolved D. Germline lookup yields CDR1 SEHNR and CDR2 FQNEAQ (reference sequence). V gave up 5 bases and J gave up 4 bases, with 9 bases separating them. The length of the CDR3 is 13 residues. For the CDR3, the DNA is TGTGCCAGCAGCATCCGGAGAGGAAACACCATATATTTT. This encodes CASSIRRGNTIYF.

V is TRBV6-4 and J is TRBJ2-2; no definite D call. The germline CDR1 and CDR2 sequences are MRHNA and SNTAGT. Trimming removed 4 bases at V and 0 bases at J, with 12 bases between. The CDR3 covers 16 residues. CDR3 in DNA: TGTGCCAGCAGTGCCACCGACACTGCGAACACCGGGGAGCTGTTTTTT. Residues: CASSATDTANTGELFF.

This clonotype was counted ten times or more. The CDR3 region is CASRHRRGSYSGNTIYF. CDR3 sequence (DNA): TGTGCCAGCAGGCATCGGAGAGGCAGTTACTCTGGAAACACCATATATTTT. The chain has TRBV12-3 or TRBV12-4 and TRBJ1-3; D gene uncertain. The V gene lost 6 bases and the J gene lost 0 bases, with 18 bases spanning the gap. CDR3 length equals 17 residues.

There are many counts of this clonotype. The rearrangement uses TRBV27 and TRBJ2-1, with TRBD1 as a possible D gene (5 bases). CDR3 size: 16 residues. CDR1 and CDR2 from the germline V gene are MNHEY and SMNVEV (reference sequence). V lost 2 bases and J lost 6, with 17 bases in between. The DNA of the CDR3 is TGTGCCAGCAGTTTAAGGCAGGGTATCTATGGCAATGAGCAGTTCTTC. Translating gives CASSLRQGIYGNEQFF.

This clonotype was picked up one time. Being one base from a much bigger clone, this may be a read error. The genes are TRBV5-5 and TRBJ1-2, with D maybe TRBD1 (6 bases). Trimming stripped 4 bases from V and 2 bases from J, with 21 bases between. Germline V gene lookup returns CDR1 SGHKS and CDR2 YYEKEE (reference sequence). The CDR3 contains 17 residues. The CDR3 DNA sequence: TGTGCCAGCAGCCCGGGGGGGCCCGATTCGATGAACTATGGCTACACCTTC. Protein product: CASSPGGPDSMNYGYTF.

This clonotype was seen repeatedly, ten times or more. The V call is TRBV11-2, the J call TRBJ2-1, with unresolved D. Germline V lookup: CDR1 SGHAT, CDR2 FQNNGV. Deletions cut 0 bases from V and 3 bases from J, with 9 bases between. This CDR3 contains 15 residues. CDR3 nucleotide sequence: TGTGCCAGCAGCTTAGACGCGTACAGCTACAATGAGCAGTTCTTC. Its protein product is CASSLDAYSYNEQFF.

J is TRBJ2-3 and V is TRBV11-3; D gene uncertain. Trimming shortened V by 4 bases and J by 6 bases, and 11 bases separated the two germline ends. Germline CDR1 SGHNT, CDR2 YENEEA. CDR3 length: 13 amino acids. DNA of the CDR3: TGTGCCAGCAGCTCCTCTCGGGCGGATACGCAGTATTTT. Protein product: CASSSSRADTQYF.

This clonotype has a handful of counts. The chain employs TRBV7-9 and TRBJ1-2; no definite D call. Germline CDR1 is SEHNR and CDR2 is FQNEAQ (reference sequence). The germline V and J ends were trimmed by 1 base and 10 bases, with 10 bases remaining between them. CDR3 length equals 12 residues. The CDR3 DNA follows: TGTGCCAGCAGCTTAGGGTTCAGCCTCTACACCTTC. Protein sequence: CASSLGFSLYTF.

This clonotype was observed at least ten times. The chain employs TRBV28 and TRBJ1-1; no firm D call. Trimming took 3 bases from V and 6 from J, leaving 11 bases between them. From germline, CDR1 is MDHEN and CDR2 SYDVKM. The CDR3 length is 13 residues. CDR3 loop: CASSFGTSAEAFF. CDR3 coding DNA: TGTGCCAGCAGTTTCGGCACGTCAGCTGAAGCTTTCTTT. Full variable domain (remainder filled in from reference TRBV28 and TRBJ1-1): DVKVTQSSRYLVKRTGEKVFLECVQDMDHENMFWYRQDPGLGLRLIYFSYDVKMKEKGDIPEGYSVSREKKERFSLILESASTNQTSMYLCASSFGTSAEAFFGQGTRLTVV.

At least ten counts were recorded for this clonotype. The chain joins TRBV20-1 to TRBJ2-7, with D possibly matching TRBD2 (5 bases). The CDR3 runs 12 residues. Deletions cut 3 bases from V and 3 bases from J, with 9 bases between. CDR1 and CDR2 from the germline V gene are DFQATT and SNEGSKA (reference sequence). The CDR3 nucleotides read TGCAGTGCTAGCCTAGCTGTCTACGAGCAGTACTTC. Its protein is CSASLAVYEQYF.

This clonotype has a count of ten or more. The rearrangement uses TRBV11-2 and TRBJ2-7; the match to TRBD1 covers 10 bases. The V gene end was trimmed by 2 bases and the J gene end by 3 bases; junction bases not matched to a gene: 4. This CDR3 region has 15 residues. Germline CDR1 and CDR2: SGHAT and FQNNGV. The CDR3 loop reads CASSLWDRGFYEQYF. The CDR3 DNA follows: TGTGCCAGCAGCTTATGGGACAGGGGTTTCTACGAGCAGTACTTC.

This clonotype was recorded at least ten times. The chain recombines TRBV6-1 with TRBJ2-6; TRBD2 might be the D (5 bases). Germline-derived CDR1 and CDR2 are MNHNS and SASEGT. This CDR3 region has 16 residues. V gave up 5 bases and J gave up 0 bases, with 11 bases separating them. CDR3 in DNA: TGTGCCAGCAGTAAAGAGGGCGGCTCTGGGGCCAACGTCCTGACTTTC. It is translated as CASSKEGGSGANVLTF.

This clonotype has ten or more counts. The chain joins TRBV7-9 to TRBJ1-1; 10 nucleotides agree with TRBD1. J gave up 0 bases and V 7 bases, and 11 bases lay outside the gene matches. The germline V gene encodes CDR1 SEHNR and CDR2 FQNEAQ (reference sequence). This CDR3 contains 17 residues. CDR3 protein: CASIVGQGVRVNTEAFF. CDR3 bases: TGTGCCAGCATCGTTGGACAGGGGGTACGCGTGAACACTGAAGCTTTCTTT.

This clonotype has ten or more counts. Compared with germline, one end of the junction differs, possibly owing to a read error. V gene TRBV5-1 combines with J gene TRBJ2-1, with D unclear. From germline, CDR1 is SGHRS and CDR2 YFSETQ. This CDR3 is built from 13 residues. The CDR3 here is CASSLDSYNEQFF. The CDR3, as DNA: TGTGCCAGCAGCTTAGACTCTTACAATGAGCAGTTCTTC.

In its sample, this clonotype was seen many times. This sequence joins TRBV19 and TRBJ1-1; D gene ambiguous. CDR1 LNHDA and CDR2 SQIVND come from the germline V gene (reference sequence). Trimming stripped 10 bases from V and 0 bases from J, with 18 bases between. This CDR3 has 15 residues. CDR3 coding DNA: TGTGCCAATGGCTTGAACGAGGAGATGAACACTGAAGCTTTCTTT. Its translation is CANGLNEEMNTEAFF.

This clonotype was observed many times. V gene TRBV18 combines with J gene TRBJ1-1; D unresolved. Germline loops: CDR1 KGHSH, CDR2 LQKENI. Trimming removed 4 bases at V and 3 bases at J, with 12 bases between. This CDR3 region has 14 residues. CDR3 in amino acids: CASSLGKWDTEAFF. DNA for the CDR3: TGTGCCAGCTCACTAGGGAAGTGGGACACTGAAGCTTTCTTT.

This clonotype showed up many times. This chain uses TRBV28 with TRBJ1-2; D is unresolved. V lost 10 bases and J lost 4, with 13 bases in between. This CDR3 is built from 12 residues. Looked up from germline, CDR1 is MDHEN and CDR2 is SYDVKM. The CDR3 bases are TGTGCCACCGACTACGAGGCCTATGGCTACACCTTC. Translation gives CATDYEAYGYTF.

This clonotype was observed many times. This sequence joins TRBV29-1 and TRBJ2-4; D could derive from TRBD1 or TRBD2 (5 bases each). Germline values: CDR1 SQVTM, CDR2 ANQGSEA. Trimming removed 7 bases at V and 8 bases at J, with 15 bases between. The CDR3 spans 12 residues. CDR3 sequence (DNA): TGCAGCGGATCGAGAGGGGCGGACATTCAGTACTTC. Its protein product is CSGSRGADIQYF.

The chain couples TRBV19 to TRBJ1-1; 9 positions match TRBD1. Per the germline V gene, CDR1 is LNHDA and CDR2 is SQIVND (reference sequence). The CDR3 is made up of 16 amino acids. Germline trimming cut 3 bases from V and 6 bases from J; bases unmatched to any gene: 11. CDR3 in DNA: TGTGCCAGTAGTATTGCTGCGGGACAGGGAAAGGCTGAAGCTTTCTTT. Translating gives CASSIAAGQGKAEAFF.